This TCR beta chain was observed in a study of blood T cell repertoires in COVID-19. Looking at the study overall: From the United States, Italy and Spain came samples of acute and convalescent COVID-19. T cells, B-cell-depleted T cells, or PBMCs provided the cDNA or gDNA that served as material.

V shed 3 bases and J 9 bases; nucleotides not matched to a gene: 13. Germline-derived CDR1 and CDR2 are MGHRA and YSYEKL. This CDR3 comprises 17 residues. Authors' analysis steps: Reference gene primer amplification gave estimated nucleated cell counts. Sequencing was performed with immunoSEQ multiplex PCR; in TCRdb, only in-frame clones are kept and a portion is missing. That table gives V, J and clone size, and the DNA gave D and trimming. This table has roughly 260,000 clones, around 89% appearing once. The count of this clone is one. The rearrangement uses TRBV4-1 and TRBJ2-1, with 11 nucleotides matching TRBD2. The TCR sequence derives from a man in his sixties who had recovered from COVID-19. Material: peripheral blood. Here the CDR3 reads CASSHGSLAGGPSEQFF. CDR3 nucleotide sequence: TGCGCCAGCAGCCATGGGTCGTTAGCGGGGGGGCCAAGTGAGCAGTTCTTC.